Following are 5 T cell receptor beta chains from one sample sequenced in a study of memory CD4+ T cells and cytomegalovirus serostatus. Libraries were prepared by immunoSEQ multiplex PCR; TCRdb keeps only in-frame clonotypes and omits some of them. Among about 64,000 clones listed, roughly four fifths were seen once. The sort gate was single viable CD3+CD4+CD8-CD45RO+ cells for memory CD4+ T cells. Sequencing input: memory CD4+ T cells from blood. Receptor source: an adult in good health and CMV-seronegative.

This clone was picked up a small number of times. The chain couples TRBV27 to TRBJ2-5; maybe TRBD2 (6 bases). Trimming took 6 bases from V and 2 from J, leaving 7 bases between them. CDR3 length: 12 amino acids. Germline loops: CDR1 MNHEY, CDR2 SMNVEV (reference sequence). The CDR3 sequence is CASRGLQETQYF. The CDR3 nucleotides are TGTGCCAGCAGGGGACTGCAAGAGACCCAGTACTTC.

The J gene is TRBJ1-1, the V gene TRBV7-2; D not certain. V lost 3 bases and J lost 0, with 8 bases in between. The CDR3 spans 14 residues. Germline V gene sequence: CDR1 SGHTA, CDR2 FQGNSA. In DNA, the CDR3 is TGTGCCAGCAGCTTCGGACGGCTGAACACTGAAGCTTTCTTT. Its translation: CASSFGRLNTEAFF.

This rearrangement joins TRBV7-8 to TRBJ1-2; the D is unclear. Trimming removed 1 base from V and 4 bases from J, with 10 bases in between. The germline V gene has CDR1 SGHVS and CDR2 FQNEAQ. This CDR3 is 14 amino acids long. The DNA for the CDR3 is TGTGCCAGCAGCTTAGAGGCCTGGCCCTATGGCTACACCTTC. This encodes CASSLEAWPYGYTF.

This clone was detected only a few times. The chain couples TRBV4-1 to TRBJ2-3; D is undetermined. Per germline, CDR1 MGHRA and CDR2 YSYEKL. V lost 0 bases, J lost 2 bases, and 12 bases lay in between. The CDR3 contains 16 residues. The CDR3 DNA reads as TGCGCCAGCAGCCAAGATGAGCAGGTGCCCACAGATACGCAGTATTTT. This gives the protein CASSQDEQVPTDTQYF.

The chain joins TRBV5-1 to TRBJ2-7, with D possibly being TRBD2 (7 bases). Trimming took off 4 bases at V and 0 bases at J, with 14 bases between the two ends. CDR3 length: 15 residues. Germline V CDR1 and CDR2: SGHRS, YFSETQ. Written as DNA, the CDR3 is TGCGCCAGCAGCGGGGCGGCGGGGGCCTCCTACGAGCAGTACTTC. Its translation: CASSGAAGASYEQYF. Full variable domain (missing parts from reference TRBV5-1 and TRBJ2-7): KAGVTQTPRYLIKTRGQQVTLSCSPISGHRSVSWYQQTPGQGLQFLFEYFSETQRNKGNFPGRFSGRQFSNSRSEMNVSTLELGDSALYLCASSGAAGASYEQYFGPGTRLTVT.